These T cell receptor beta chains were read from a single sample in a study of cytomegalovirus exposure and HLA in healthy donors. Sequencing used immunoSEQ multiplex PCR; TCRdb keeps in-frame clones, though not all of them. The sample has around 59,000 clones, 83% seen once. The sample comprised PBMCs. The receptor set was obtained from a human donor in good health. Both conserved end residues are part of each CDR3. Fields, in order: D gene, clone size, V gene, CDR3 length, J gene, CDR3 DNA, CDR3 protein. The D gene is left open where the match is weak. For some rows the clone size is stated as once, few or many, or as a class when expanded; others skip it.

>TRBD1|-|TRBV6-6|15|TRBJ1-4
TGTGCCAGCAGTACTATCGACAGGGGTGATGAAAAACTGTTTTTT
CASSTIDRGDEKLFF
>-|-|TRBV4-1|15|TRBJ2-2
TGCGCCAGCAGCCGGGACTGGTCTCTCACCGGGGAGCTGTTTTTT
CASSRDWSLTGELFF
>-|once|TRBV4-2|16|TRBJ1-4
TGTGCCAGCAGCCAAGTTGGGAGCAACTTTAATGAAAAACTGTTTTTT
CASSQVGSNFNEKLFF
>-|few|TRBV30|16|TRBJ1-1
TGTGCCTGGAGTGTACCCCAGGGCGGTAAAAACACTGAAGCTTTCTTT
CAWSVPQGGKNTEAFF
>-|few|TRBV6-1|14|TRBJ2-1
TGTGCCAGCAGTGAAGTGGCAGACTACAATGAGCAGTTCTTC
CASSEVADYNEQFF
>TRBD2|-|TRBV18|16|TRBJ2-3
TGTGCCAGCTCACCCTCTAGCGGGGGGGCGACAGATACGCAGTATTTT
CASSPSSGGATDTQYF
>TRBD1|-|TRBV5-6|15|TRBJ2-5
TGTGCCAGCAGCTTTCCGGGACAGGTACAAGAGACCCAGTACTTC
CASSFPGQVQETQYF
>-|once|TRBV6-1|14|TRBJ2-5
TGTGCCAGCACTCAAGGGGGGGCAACAGAGACCCAGTACTTC
CASTQGGATETQYF
>TRBD1|-|TRBV29-1|13|TRBJ2-3
TGCATCGGCTGGGCCAGGGGGACAGATACGCAGTATTTT
CIGWARGTDTQYF
>TRBD1|-|TRBV18|14|TRBJ2-7
TGTGCCAGCTCGGACAGGAGGAGCTCCTACGAGCAGTACTTC
CASSDRRSSYEQYF
>TRBD1|few|TRBV7-2|17|TRBJ2-3
TGTGCCAGCAGCTTCGCCGGACAGGGGGAATGCACAGATACGCAGTATTTT
CASSFAGQGECTDTQYF
>-|-|TRBV4-2|14|TRBJ2-5
TGTGCCAGCAGCCAAGAGTCAGGTAGAGAGACCCAGTACTTC
CASSQESGRETQYF
>TRBD2|-|TRBV9|15|TRBJ2-1
TGTGCCAGCAGCGTAGATGGGACTAGGGTCAATGAGCAGTTCTTC
CASSVDGTRVNEQFF
>TRBD1|-|TRBV7-9|15|TRBJ2-5
TGTGCCAGCAGCCTCCTAGGGACAGAGCAAGAGACCCAGTACTTC
CASSLLGTEQETQYF
>-|-|TRBV7-8|14|TRBJ1-2
TGTGCCAGCACACTGGGGCAGGATGGGCGAGGCTACACCTTC
CASTLGQDGRGYTF
>-|-|TRBV19|15|TRBJ1-4
TGTGCCAGTAGTCGAGACGGAGCTACAAATGAAAAACTGTTTTTT
CASSRDGATNEKLFF
>TRBD1|-|TRBV30|16|TRBJ2-4
TGTGCCTGGGACAGGGGGTTTTCATTAACGGGCCACATTCAGTACTTC
CAWDRGFSLTGHIQYF
>TRBD1|-|TRBV7-9|13|TRBJ1-1
TGTGCCAGCAGCCTCCTAACAGGGGGGAAAGCTTTCTTT
CASSLLTGGKAFF
>-|-|TRBV9|15|TRBJ1-6
TGTGCCAGCAGCCAAACAGGGAACTATAATTCACCCCTCCACTTT
CASSQTGNYNSPLHF
>TRBD2|-|TRBV7-8|22|TRBJ2-1
TGTGCCAGCAGCTTATTCTTCCTGGGGGGGGACGCCGATCCTCCAAGAGACAATGAGCAGTTCTTC
CASSLFFLGGDADPPRDNEQFF
>-|-|TRBV7-3|13|TRBJ1-1
TGTGCCAGCAGCTTAGTACAGAACACTGAAGCTTTCTTT
CASSLVQNTEAFF
>-|few|TRBV11-2|14|TRBJ1-4
TGTGCCAGCAGCTTAGGGAGAGCTAATGAAAAACTGTTTTTT
CASSLGRANEKLFF
>-|-|TRBV5-8|14|TRBJ2-1
TGTGCCAGCAGCTTGGCCGTTGGAGCAGCGGTGGAGTTCTTC
CASSLAVGAAVEFF
>-|-|TRBV27|13|TRBJ2-5
TGTGCCAGCAGTCGCCCGTACGAGGAGACCCAGTACTTC
CASSRPYEETQYF
>TRBD2|-|TRBV4-2|20|TRBJ2-3
TGTGCCAGCAGCCAAGATTCAAGTCCTAGCGGGAGTGGGGGCACAGATACGCAGTATTTT
CASSQDSSPSGSGGTDTQYF
>-|-|TRBV4-3|13|TRBJ2-1
TGCGCCAGCAGCCACCCCAGGGACACGCACCAGTTCTTC
CASSHPRDTHQFF
>-|-|TRBV7-2|15|TRBJ2-4
TGTGCCAGCAGCCCCGGGTGGACTGGTAAAAACATTCAGTACTTC
CASSPGWTGKNIQYF
>-|-|TRBV11-2|13|TRBJ2-5
TGTGCCAGCAGCTTAGCCGGGTTAGAGACCCAGTACTTC
CASSLAGLETQYF
>TRBD2|-|TRBV4-3|18|TRBJ2-2
TGCGCCAGCAGCCAAGACGACCCTAGCGGGGAAGACACCGGGGAGCTGTTTTTT
CASSQDDPSGEDTGELFF
>-|-|TRBV7-2|14|TRBJ1-2
TGTGCCAGCAGCTTAGTCTCAAGCTACTATGGCTACACCTTC
CASSLVSSYYGYTF
>TRBD2|-|TRBV4-2|19|TRBJ2-5
TGTGCCAGCAGCCAAGTTCCCCCGGGGGTAGCGGGGGGTGGGGAGACCCAGTACTTC
CASSQVPPGVAGGGETQYF
>TRBD2|-|TRBV7-9|16|TRBJ2-1
TGTGCCAGCAGCTCCCGTAGCGGGGGAACCTACAATGAGCAGTTCTTC
CASSSRSGGTYNEQFF
>-|-|TRBV5-6|13|TRBJ1-2
TGTGCCAGCATGGAGACAGATCTGTTTGGCTACACCTTC
CASMETDLFGYTF
>TRBD1|few|TRBV7-2|12|TRBJ2-1
TGTGCCAGCAGTCCAATGACAGGGCCTCGGTTCTTC
CASSPMTGPRFF
>-|-|TRBV18|14|TRBJ1-3
TGTGCCAGCTCATACGGGTCAAGGGGAAACACCATATATTTT
CASSYGSRGNTIYF
>-|few|TRBV5-6|16|TRBJ2-1
TGTGCCAGCAGCTTGAGGATATCGGGGAGCTACAATGAGCAGTTCTTC
CASSLRISGSYNEQFF
>-|-|TRBV4-2|15|TRBJ2-5
TGTGCCAGCAGCCAAGTGACGGGGGGCCGGGAGACCCAGTACTTC
CASSQVTGGRETQYF
>-|-|TRBV30|13|TRBJ2-5
TGTGCCTGGAGTCGCAGGGTACAAGAGACCCAGTACTTC
CAWSRRVQETQYF
>TRBD1|-|TRBV25-1|15|TRBJ1-2
TGTGCCAGCAGTGAAGACAGGGAGGCTAACTATGGCTACACCTTC
CASSEDREANYGYTF
>-|-|TRBV12-5|13|TRBJ2-7
TGTGCTAGTGGTTTGGCAGGGGCCCACGAGCAGTACTTC
CASGLAGAHEQYF
>-|-|TRBV4-2|17|TRBJ1-4
TGTGCCAGCAGCCCTACGAGGGGGTCTGCGGGCAATGAAAAACTGTTTTTT
CASSPTRGSAGNEKLFF
>TRBD2|-|TRBV4-1|19|TRBJ2-6
TGCGCCAGCAGCCAAGAGGGACTAGCGGGGCGATCTGGGGCCAACGTCCTGACTTTC
CASSQEGLAGRSGANVLTF
>-|once|TRBV4-1|13|TRBJ2-7
TGCGCCAGCAGCCATGGGTCGGAGGGCGAGCAGTACTTC
CASSHGSEGEQYF
>-|once|TRBV10-3|14|TRBJ1-2
TGTGCCATCAGTGGACAGGCTCTGCAGAAAGGCTACACCTTC
CAISGQALQKGYTF
>TRBD1|-|TRBV19|14|TRBJ2-5
TGTGCCAGTGAAGGGACAGGGGAGATGGAGACCCAGTACTTC
CASEGTGEMETQYF